This entry is about one T cell receptor beta chain. Its antigen is unknown. This sample was included in a study of cytomegalovirus exposure and HLA in healthy donors. Study findings and constraints: In vitro checks showed that a few CMV-associated chains really do target CMV antigens. Later analysis suggested most CMV-associated TCR beta chains were HLA-restricted. A cluster of highly shared sequence variants was likely a sequencing artifact.

The PCR was carried out with 60 Vbeta primers and 13 Jbeta primers. Sequenced by immunoSEQ multiplex PCR; TCRdb stores in-frame clones only, minus some. The table includes around 150,000 clones, approximately 88% detected once. Germline V gene lookup returns CDR1 LNHDA and CDR2 SQIVND (reference sequence). V was pared by 6 bases and J by 0 bases, with 7 bases of the junction left unmatched. The CDR3 totals 16 residues. Among the donors, all were healthy bone marrow donors. The sequence derives from a woman in her twenties or thirties in good health and CMV-seronegative. V and J are TRBV19 and TRBJ2-5, with 10 bases identical to TRBD2. Sequenced sample: PBMCs. CDR3 in amino acids: CASSPLAGNDQETQYF. The CDR3 DNA sequence: TGTGCCAGTAGCCCACTAGCGGGAAATGACCAAGAGACCCAGTACTTC.